Below, one T cell receptor (beta chain) is given with its context. Its specificity is unknown. This entry is derived from a study of T cell responses to AZD1222 COVID-19 vaccine. Study in general: Pooled samples include second doses given at about 4 or 12 weeks.

Study-level points and caveats: White British donors predominated, females outnumbered males, and clonal diversity was possibly underestimated. Baseline testing showed seropositivity in only six AZD1222 recipients. Spike-specific TCRs gained breadth and depth after people received two AZD1222 doses.

Measured with immunoSEQ multiplex PCR; TCRdb has only the in-frame clones, and not every one. The repertoire has 120,000 or so clones, 80% to 90% of them found once; the top ten carry about 1.6%. Trimming cost V 6 bases and J 4 bases; bases outside gene matches: 7. The CDR3 extends over 14 amino acids. From germline, CDR1 is MNHEY and CDR2 SMNVEV (reference sequence). This chain connects TRBV27 to TRBJ1-1; 8 bases match TRBD1. The material sequenced was peripheral blood, taken on day 0 of AZD1222 vaccination. This receptor was taken from an adult in good health. CDR3 residues: CASRGQGWVTEAFF. CDR3 sequence (DNA): TGTGCCAGCAGAGGACAGGGATGGGTCACTGAAGCTTTCTTT.